The clone carrying this T cell receptor beta chain came up a few times. This sample was taken from a study of blood T cells in healthy people across ages. The authors ran a second PCR of 7 to 11 cycles using a sample-barcoded 5' primer and a J-beta primer mix. TCRdb re-analysed the 5' RACE reads in MiXCR, keeping a single row per CDR3 protein. This repertoire shows more than 1,000,000 distinct CDR3 sequences, about 25% found once; its top ten account for approximately 0.71%. CDR1 SGHTA and CDR2 FQGNSA come from the germline V gene. Deletions cut 4 bases from V and 9 bases from J, with 12 bases between. The CDR3 totals 12 residues. In addition, the sample was reused for a study of T cells of mothers and their children.

The sample was blood. This TCR derives from a girl aged 2 to 10 in good health. The chain employs TRBV7-2 and TRBJ2-5; D remains unclear. The CDR3 DNA reads as TGTGCCAGCAGCTCTCTTTCTGAGGCCCAGTACTTC. Translated: CASSSLSEAQYF.